This TCR beta chain appears in the sequencing data of a study of T cell repertoires in cytomegalovirus infection. TCRdb reanalysed the reads using MiXCR and keeps one entry per CDR3 protein. The sample lists approximately 500,000 distinct CDR3 sequences, about 25% occurring once. The CDR3 is 14 residues long. Unmatched junction bases numbered 7, after V lost 5 bases and J lost 5 bases. This clonotype has more than one count but fewer than ten. This sequence was found in a human donor in good health (CMV status not recorded). Some clones in this sample may be carry-over from other donors' samples. The chain joins TRBV12-3 or TRBV12-4 to TRBJ1-2; TRBD1 agrees at 8 bases. The sample comprised PBMCs. The CDR3 DNA is TGTGCCAGCAGTAGTAGGACAGGGTCGTATGGCTACACCTTC. Amino acids: CASSSRTGSYGYTF.